What follows are 22 T cell receptor beta chains derived from one specimen sequenced in a study of blood T cell repertoires in COVID-19. This table comes from immunoSEQ multiplex PCR, and its TCRdb copy is limited to in-frame clones, with some not included. The data show about 120,000 clones, about four fifths seen once. Sample: peripheral blood. The receptors derive from a man between 60 and 75 years old with acute or convalescent COVID-19.

The chain recombines TRBV5-1 with TRBJ2-4; D perhaps matches TRBD1 (6 bases). V gave up 4 bases and J gave up 7 bases, with 15 bases separating them. Per germline, CDR1 SGHRS and CDR2 YFSETQ. There are 14 residues in the CDR3. The CDR3 sequence is CASSTGDTGNIQYF. The CDR3 bases are TGCGCCAGCAGCACTGGGGACACCGGTAACATTCAGTACTTC.

The genes are TRBV14 and TRBJ1-6, with a weak D call TRBD1 (5 bases). The CDR3 has 15 amino acids. With 0 bases removed from V and 11 bases from J, the gap between germline ends came to 14 bases. Germline lookup yields CDR1 SGHDN and CDR2 FVKESK. CDR3 sequence: CASSQEHRGWAPLHF. In DNA, the CDR3 is TGTGCCAGCAGCCAAGAACATAGGGGTTGGGCACCCCTCCACTTT.

This chain connects TRBV27 to TRBJ2-3, with D tentatively TRBD1 (5 bases). V shed 3 bases and J shed 5 bases, with 12 bases lying between them. Germline V CDR1 and CDR2: MNHEY, SMNVEV (reference sequence). This CDR3 spans 14 amino acids. The CDR3 DNA sequence: TGTGCCAGCAGTTTTTATCAGGGTGGAGATACGCAGTATTTT. It yields the protein CASSFYQGGDTQYF.

J is TRBJ1-4 and V is TRBV28; D remains unclear. V dropped 3 bases and J dropped 14 bases, with 16 bases sitting between them. CDR1 and CDR2 from the germline V gene are MDHEN and SYDVKM. This CDR3 is 13 amino acids long. The CDR3 DNA sequence: TGTGCCAGCAGTTTGGGCAGGTACCCTCCCCTGTTTTTT. Translated: CASSLGRYPPLFF.

The rearrangement uses TRBV28 and TRBJ2-4; 8 bases are a match to TRBD1. There are 13 residues in the CDR3. Losses at the gene ends were 7 bases for V and 9 bases for J; bases not matched to a gene: 8. From germline, CDR1 is MDHEN and CDR2 SYDVKM. CDR3: CASNRQGFAIQYF. In DNA, the CDR3 is TGTGCCAGCAATAGACAGGGGTTTGCCATTCAGTACTTC.

This chain joins TRBV30 and TRBJ2-4; 8 positions agree with TRBD2. Germline V gene sequence: CDR1 GTSNPN, CDR2 SVGIG (reference sequence). The CDR3 loop spans 17 amino acids. The trim removed 3 bases at V and 11 bases at J, leaving 21 bases unmatched. The CDR3 spells CAWSPTGRGLVSGVQYF. The CDR3 DNA reads as TGTGCCTGGAGCCCGACTGGCCGGGGACTAGTTTCTGGCGTTCAGTACTTC.

The table lists this clone with a few counts. The rearrangement joins TRBV12-5 to TRBJ1-2; possibly TRBD1 for D (6 bases). Germline loops: CDR1 LGHNT, CDR2 FRNRAP. The CDR3 contains 16 residues. V lost 7 bases and J lost 4, with 22 bases in between. The CDR3 here is CASAIGGAGIFYGYTF. The CDR3 region has the DNA TGTGCTAGTGCCATTGGGGGGGCCGGAATATTCTATGGCTACACCTTC.

This chain links TRBV30 with TRBJ2-1; 11 bases align to TRBD2. CDR3 size: 16 residues. Germline trimming cut 1 base from V and 9 bases from J; bases unmatched to any gene: 11. The germline CDR1 and CDR2 sequences are GTSNPN and SVGIG (reference sequence). The CDR3 DNA follows: TGTGCCTGGAGTGCCGGACTAGCGGGCCAGGGGGGTGAGCAGTTCTTC. Protein product: CAWSAGLAGQGGEQFF.

The chain carries TRBV11-2 and TRBJ2-3, with 14 bases matching TRBD2. The J segment lost 11 bases and the V segment lost 4 bases, leaving 8 bases of the junction unmatched. The CDR3 spans 15 residues. Per the germline V gene, CDR1 is SGHAT and CDR2 is FQNNGV. The CDR3 reads CASSSGGTSGSKQYF. CDR3 nucleotide sequence: TGTGCCAGCAGCTCGGGGGGGACTAGCGGGAGTAAGCAGTATTTT. Filled out from reference TRBV11-2 and TRBJ2-3, the complete variable domain reads EAGVAQSPRYKIIEKRQSVAFWCNPISGHATLYWYQQILGQGPKLLIQFQNNGVVDDSQLPKDRFSAERLKGVDSTLKIQPAKLEDSAVYLCASSSGGTSGSKQYFGPGTRLTVL.

This chain links TRBV27 with TRBJ1-6; D remains ambiguous. Deletions cut 4 bases from V and 7 bases from J, with 11 bases between. Germline CDR1 MNHEY, CDR2 SMNVEV (reference sequence). This CDR3 contains 14 residues. This CDR3 is CASSYGRLNSPLHF. CDR3 sequence (DNA): TGTGCCAGCAGTTACGGCAGGTTGAATTCACCCCTCCACTTT.

This chain uses TRBV7-2 with TRBJ1-5; D is undetermined. This CDR3 is 13 amino acids long. V shed 1 base and J shed 7 bases, with 8 bases lying between them. Germline assignment: CDR1 SGHTA and CDR2 FQGNSA. CDR3 region: CASSLDPRQPQHF. The DNA for the CDR3 is TGTGCCAGCAGCTTAGACCCGCGACAGCCCCAGCATTTT.

The CDR3 nucleotides read TGTGCCAGCAGTGTGGGGACTAGCGGGAGCTACGAGCAGTACTTC. The encoded protein is CASSVGTSGSYEQYF. This rearrangement joins TRBV2 to TRBJ2-7; 14 bases align to TRBD2. J gave up 3 bases and V 4 bases, and 2 bases lay outside the gene matches. Germline lookup yields CDR1 SNHLY and CDR2 FYNNEI. The CDR3 loop spans 15 amino acids.

V and J are TRBV5-4 and TRBJ1-4; 9 bases line up with TRBD1. The CDR3 has 17 amino acids. After removal of 4 bases from V and 0 bases from J, the junction contained 7 bases not matched to a gene. Germline values: CDR1 SGHNT, CDR2 YYREEE (reference sequence). The CDR3: CASSRWTGAATNEKLFF. The CDR3, as DNA: TGTGCCAGCAGCAGATGGACAGGGGCAGCAACTAATGAAAAACTGTTTTTT. The entire variable domain, with the rest obtained from reference TRBV5-4 and TRBJ1-4, is as follows: ETGVTQSPTHLIKTRGQQVTLRCSSQSGHNTVSWYQQALGQGPQFIFQYYREEENGRGNFPPRFSGLQFPNYSSELNVNALELDDSALYLCASSRWTGAATNEKLFFGSGTQLSVL.

This clone showed up just once. The rearrangement links TRBV11-2 to TRBJ1-4, with 11 bases that match TRBD1. Germline V gives CDR1 SGHAT, CDR2 FQNNGV. Trimming took 5 bases from V and 6 from J; bases not matched to a gene: 8. The CDR3 loop spans 16 amino acids. Written as DNA, the CDR3 is TGTGCCAGCAGCATTACCGGACAGGGGGCCTATGAAAAACTGTTTTTT. Protein product: CASSITGQGAYEKLFF.

This chain connects TRBV28 to TRBJ1-2; 10 bases match TRBD1. V lost 6 bases to trimming and J lost 7 bases; unmatched junction nucleotides: 14. CDR1 and CDR2 from the germline V gene are MDHEN and SYDVKM. This CDR3 is 16 amino acids long. CDR3 region: CASSPLGQGSPGGYTF. The CDR3 region has the DNA TGTGCCAGCAGCCCCCTGGGACAGGGGTCGCCGGGTGGCTACACCTTC.

The chain combines TRBV5-1 with TRBJ2-3; the match to TRBD2 covers 9 bases. Unmatched junction bases numbered 11, after V lost 3 bases and J lost 0 bases. Germline CDR1 is SGHRS and CDR2 is YFSETQ. The CDR3 contains 18 residues. As DNA, the CDR3 is TGCGCCAGCAGCTCAAGCTCCGGGACTAGCCCCAGCACAGATACGCAGTATTTT. The encoded protein is CASSSSSGTSPSTDTQYF.

This clone was counted a few times. This chain joins TRBV29-1 and TRBJ2-2; a possible D gene is TRBD1 (6 bases). With 1 base removed from V and 2 bases from J, the gap between germline ends came to 17 bases. Per germline, CDR1 SQVTM and CDR2 ANQGSEA. This CDR3 is built from 17 residues. CDR3 protein: CSVEAGDQTFNTGELFF. The CDR3 bases are TGCAGCGTTGAAGCAGGGGATCAAACCTTTAACACCGGGGAGCTGTTTTTT.

The table lists this clone with a few counts. The chain is built from TRBV13 and TRBJ2-3; TRBD2 is a possible D gene (5 bases). Trimming removed 3 bases from V and 1 base from J, with 11 bases in between. CDR3 length: 15 amino acids. Germline V lookup: CDR1 PRHDT, CDR2 FYEKMQ (reference sequence). The CDR3 is CASSFSYGGTDTQYF. The CDR3 DNA reads as TGTGCCAGCAGCTTTTCCTACGGGGGCACAGATACGCAGTATTTT.

V is TRBV4-1 and J is TRBJ2-3; D is unclear. The germline gives CDR1 MGHRA, CDR2 YSYEKL. The CDR3 is 13 amino acids. V was pared by 0 bases and J by 6 bases, with 7 bases between. CDR3: CASSQEPGDTQYF. As DNA, the CDR3 is TGCGCCAGCAGCCAAGAGCCCGGGGATACGCAGTATTTT.

V is TRBV28 and J is TRBJ1-2; D remains ambiguous. The germline V and J ends were trimmed by 0 bases and 4 bases, with 6 bases remaining between them. Germline V CDR1 and CDR2: MDHEN, SYDVKM. This CDR3 contains 13 residues. This CDR3 reads CASSLWRPYGYTF. The CDR3 nucleotides read TGTGCCAGCAGTTTATGGCGGCCCTATGGCTACACCTTC.

Here the CDR3 DNA reads TGTGCCAGCATCCGGACACCGGGCACTGAAGCTTTCTTT. Its translation: CASIRTPGTEAFF. V is TRBV5-4 and J is TRBJ1-1, with a possible D match to TRBD1 (5 bases). The CDR3 runs 13 residues. The ends were cut back, 6 bases at V and 4 bases at J, with 13 bases in the middle. Germline assignment: CDR1 SGHNT and CDR2 YYREEE (reference sequence). The full variable domain, with the rest looked up from reference TRBV5-4 and TRBJ1-1, is ETGVTQSPTHLIKTRGQQVTLRCSSQSGHNTVSWYQQALGQGPQFIFQYYREEENGRGNFPPRFSGLQFPNYSSELNVNALELDDSALYLCASIRTPGTEAFFGQGTRLTVV.

V usage is TRBV9 and J usage is TRBJ1-2; 9 bases are a match to TRBD1. J gave up 6 bases and V 4 bases, and 4 bases lay outside the gene matches. This CDR3 spans 13 amino acids. The germline V gene has CDR1 SGDLS and CDR2 YYNGEE. The CDR3 bases are TGTGCCAGCAGCTCGGACAGGGGTCATGGCTACACCTTC. This encodes CASSSDRGHGYTF. The full variable domain, in which reference TRBV9 and TRBJ1-2 provide the parts outside the CDR3, is DSGVTQTPKHLITATGQRVTLRCSPRSGDLSVYWYQQSLDQGLQFLIQYYNGEERAKGNILERFSAQQFPDLHSELNLSSLELGDSALYFCASSSDRGHGYTFGSGTRLTVV.